What follows is one T cell receptor (beta chain) and its context. These data originate in a study of PD-L1 blockade in urothelial cancer. Study-wide context: Samples of blood were analyzed 3 weeks (second dose) and 6 weeks after treatment start.

The assay was immunoSEQ multiplex PCR, and TCRdb's table has in-frame clones only and misses some. The sample shows tens of thousands of clones, about 87% of them seen only once. Trimming removed 0 bases at V and 0 bases at J, with 6 bases between. The CDR3 has 15 amino acids. Germline CDR1 is SGHVS and CDR2 is FQNEAQ. The sample here was PBMCs, taken around atezolizumab (anti-PD-L1) treatment. This chain joins TRBV7-8 and TRBJ1-5; D is uncertain. This receptor was obtained from a man in his forties or fifties with urothelial cancer. DNA of the CDR3: TGTGCCAGCAGCTTAGCCGGAGTTAGCAATCAGCCCCAGCATTTT. It translates to CASSLAGVSNQPQHF.